This T cell receptor beta chain was recorded in a study of cytomegalovirus exposure and HLA in healthy donors. Study-level background: In a later analysis, it was reported that the roughly 130 validation repertoires had been produced on the same platform as the 670 or so repertoires belonging to the first cohort.

TCRdb's table, derived via immunoSEQ multiplex PCR, lists solely in-frame clones and lacks some. The sample comprises some 130,000 clones, approximately 84% of which are singletons, and approximately 30% rests with the top ten. V was clipped by 1 base and J by 2 bases, with 10 bases between them. CDR1 is SGDLS, CDR2 YYNGEE, per germline. This CDR3 spans 15 amino acids. Notes on the study in general: Rarity characterized most TCR sequences, yet some public TCRs appeared in many donors. Cytomegalovirus association was listed for 170 or so TCR beta chains. The classifier reportedly diagnosed cytomegalovirus status with high specificity and sensitivity.

Turning to this clone: What it binds is not known.

Sequencing was done on a sample of PBMCs. This clonotype was sampled from a man aged 30-40 years in good health and CMV-seropositive. This chain links TRBV9 with TRBJ2-1; possibly TRBD1 for D (5 bases). CDR3: CASSVRGLPYNEQFF. CDR3 DNA: TGTGCCAGCAGCGTAAGGGGTCTTCCCTACAATGAGCAGTTCTTC.